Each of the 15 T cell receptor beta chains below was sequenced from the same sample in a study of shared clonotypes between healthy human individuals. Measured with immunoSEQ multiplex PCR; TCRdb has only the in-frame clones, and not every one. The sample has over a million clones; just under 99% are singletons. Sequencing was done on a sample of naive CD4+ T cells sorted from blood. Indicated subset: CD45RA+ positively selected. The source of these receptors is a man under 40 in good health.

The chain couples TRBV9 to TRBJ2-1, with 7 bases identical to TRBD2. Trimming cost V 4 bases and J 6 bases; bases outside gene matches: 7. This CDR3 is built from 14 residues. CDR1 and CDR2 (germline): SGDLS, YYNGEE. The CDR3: CASSTMTSRNEQFF. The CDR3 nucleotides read TGTGCCAGCAGCACCATGACTAGCCGCAATGAGCAGTTCTTC.

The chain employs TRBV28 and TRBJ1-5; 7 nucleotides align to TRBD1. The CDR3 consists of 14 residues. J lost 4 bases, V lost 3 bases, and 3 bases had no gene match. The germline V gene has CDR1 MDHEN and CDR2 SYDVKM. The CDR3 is CASSFDRANQPQHF. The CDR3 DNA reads TGTGCCAGCAGTTTCGACAGGGCGAATCAGCCCCAGCATTTT.

The CDR3 coding sequence is TGTGCCAGCAGCACCCGGGGGAACACTGAAGCTTTCTTT. It is translated as CASSTRGNTEAFF. The gene calls are TRBV7-3 and TRBJ1-1; no firm D call. The ends were cut back, 5 bases at V and 1 base at J, with 8 bases in the middle. The CDR3 sequence is 13 residues long. The V gene's germline CDR1 is SGHTA and CDR2 FQGTGA.

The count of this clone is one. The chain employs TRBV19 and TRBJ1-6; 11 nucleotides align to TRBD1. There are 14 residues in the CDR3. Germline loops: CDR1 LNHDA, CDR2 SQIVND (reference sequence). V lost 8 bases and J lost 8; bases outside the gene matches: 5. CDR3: CASSGTGGDSPLHF. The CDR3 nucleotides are TGTGCCAGTTCCGGGACAGGGGGAGATTCACCCCTCCACTTT.

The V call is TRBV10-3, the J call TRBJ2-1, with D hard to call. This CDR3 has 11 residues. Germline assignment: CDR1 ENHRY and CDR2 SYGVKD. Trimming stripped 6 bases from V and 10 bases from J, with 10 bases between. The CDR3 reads CAISMTQEQFF. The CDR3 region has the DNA TGTGCCATCAGCATGACCCAAGAGCAGTTCTTC.

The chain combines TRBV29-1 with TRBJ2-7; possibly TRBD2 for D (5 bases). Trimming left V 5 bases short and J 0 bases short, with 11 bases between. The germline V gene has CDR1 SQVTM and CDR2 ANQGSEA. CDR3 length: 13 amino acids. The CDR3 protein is CSVSGGSSYEQYF. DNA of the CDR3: TGCAGCGTTAGCGGAGGCTCCTCCTACGAGCAGTACTTC.

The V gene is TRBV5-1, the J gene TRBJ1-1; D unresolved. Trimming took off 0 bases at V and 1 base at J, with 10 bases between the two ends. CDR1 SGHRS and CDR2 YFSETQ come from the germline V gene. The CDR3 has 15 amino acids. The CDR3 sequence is CASSLVARPNTEAFF. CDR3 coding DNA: TGCGCCAGCAGCTTGGTTGCGCGACCGAACACTGAAGCTTTCTTT. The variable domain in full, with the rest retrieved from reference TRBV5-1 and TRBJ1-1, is KAGVTQTPRYLIKTRGQQVTLSCSPISGHRSVSWYQQTPGQGLQFLFEYFSETQRNKGNFPGRFSGRQFSNSRSEMNVSTLELGDSALYLCASSLVARPNTEAFFGQGTRLTVV.

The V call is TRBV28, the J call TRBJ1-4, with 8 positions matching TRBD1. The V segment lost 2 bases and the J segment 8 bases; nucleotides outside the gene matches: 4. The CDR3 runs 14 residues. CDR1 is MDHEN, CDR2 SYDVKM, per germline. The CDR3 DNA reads TGTGCCAGCAGTTTAAGGGGGGACAGGGAAAAACTGTTTTTT. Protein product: CASSLRGDREKLFF.

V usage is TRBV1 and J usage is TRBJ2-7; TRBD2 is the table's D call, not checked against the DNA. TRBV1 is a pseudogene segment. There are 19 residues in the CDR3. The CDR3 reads CTSSQDPGTSGRRAYEQYF. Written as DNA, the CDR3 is TGCACCAGCAGCCAAGATCCCGGGACTAGCGGGAGGAGGGCCTACGAGCAGTACTTC.

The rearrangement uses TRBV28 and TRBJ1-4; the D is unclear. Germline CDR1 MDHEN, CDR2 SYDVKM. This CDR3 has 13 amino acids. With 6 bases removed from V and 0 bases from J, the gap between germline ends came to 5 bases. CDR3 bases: TGTGCCAGCAGGTCATCAACTAATGAAAAACTGTTTTTT. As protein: CASRSSTNEKLFF.

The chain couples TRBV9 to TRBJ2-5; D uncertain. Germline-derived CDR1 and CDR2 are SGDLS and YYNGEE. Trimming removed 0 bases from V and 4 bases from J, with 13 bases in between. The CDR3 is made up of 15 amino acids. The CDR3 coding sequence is TGTGCCAGCAGCGTAGGTGGTCCTGTCGGAGAGACCCAGTACTTC. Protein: CASSVGGPVGETQYF.

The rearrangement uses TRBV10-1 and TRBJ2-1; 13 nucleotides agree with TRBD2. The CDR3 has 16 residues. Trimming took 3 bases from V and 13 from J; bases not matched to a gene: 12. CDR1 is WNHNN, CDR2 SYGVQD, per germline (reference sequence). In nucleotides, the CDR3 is TGCGCCAGCAGTGAACCGGGACTAGCGGGAAGATCACCACAGTTCTTC. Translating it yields CASSEPGLAGRSPQFF.

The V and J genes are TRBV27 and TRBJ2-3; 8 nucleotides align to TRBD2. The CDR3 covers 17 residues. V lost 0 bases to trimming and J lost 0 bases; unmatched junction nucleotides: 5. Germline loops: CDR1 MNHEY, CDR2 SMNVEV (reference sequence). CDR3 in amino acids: CASSLSFRGGSTDTQYF. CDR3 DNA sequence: TGTGCCAGCAGTTTATCGTTTCGGGGGGGGAGCACAGATACGCAGTATTTT.

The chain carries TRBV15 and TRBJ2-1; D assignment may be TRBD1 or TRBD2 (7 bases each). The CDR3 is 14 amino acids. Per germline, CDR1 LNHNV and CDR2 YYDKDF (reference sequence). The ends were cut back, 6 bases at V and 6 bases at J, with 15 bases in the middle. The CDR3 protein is CATRTAGQPNEQFF. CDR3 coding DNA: TGTGCCACCAGGACAGCGGGACAGCCCAATGAGCAGTTCTTC.

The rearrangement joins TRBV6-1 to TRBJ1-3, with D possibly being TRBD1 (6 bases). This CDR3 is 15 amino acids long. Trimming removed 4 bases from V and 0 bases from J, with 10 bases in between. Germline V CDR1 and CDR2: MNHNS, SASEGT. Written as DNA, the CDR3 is TGTGCCAGCAGTGCGAACAGGGCCTCTGGAAACACCATATATTTT. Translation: CASSANRASGNTIYF.